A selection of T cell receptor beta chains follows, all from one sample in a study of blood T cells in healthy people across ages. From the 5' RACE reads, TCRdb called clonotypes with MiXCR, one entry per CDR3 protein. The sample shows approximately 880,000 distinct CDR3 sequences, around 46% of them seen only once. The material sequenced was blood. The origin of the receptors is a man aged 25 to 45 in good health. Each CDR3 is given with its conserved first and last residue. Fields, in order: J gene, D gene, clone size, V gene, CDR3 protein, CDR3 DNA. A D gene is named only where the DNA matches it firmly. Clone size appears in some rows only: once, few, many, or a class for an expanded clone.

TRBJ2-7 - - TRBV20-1 CSALDLPYEQYF TGCAGTGCTCTGGACTTGCCCTACGAGCAGTACTTC
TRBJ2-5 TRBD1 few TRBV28 CASSFTTGGKETQYF TGTGCCAGCAGTTTTACGACAGGGGGTAAAGAGACCCAGTACTTC
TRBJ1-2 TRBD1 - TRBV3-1 CASSQGQGGGYTF TGTGCCAGCAGCCAAGGACAGGGTGGTGGCTACACCTTC
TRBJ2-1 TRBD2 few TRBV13 CASSLAAGASEEQFF TGTGCCAGCAGCTTAGCAGCGGGGGCTTCGGAGGAGCAGTTCTTC
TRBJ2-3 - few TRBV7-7 CASSSGTGHTDTQYF TGTGCTAGCAGCTCCGGGACTGGCCACACAGATACGCAGTATTTT
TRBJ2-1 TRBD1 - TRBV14 CASSRIFGTDNEQFF TGTGCCAGCAGCCGAATTTTCGGGACAGACAATGAGCAGTTCTTC
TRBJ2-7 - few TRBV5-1 CASSLGTKPGGEQYF TGCGCCAGCAGCTTGGGGACTAAGCCAGGGGGCGAGCAGTACTTC
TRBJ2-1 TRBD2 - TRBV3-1 CASSQGLARNNEQFF TGTGCCAGCAGCCAAGGACTAGCGCGAAACAATGAGCAGTTCTTC
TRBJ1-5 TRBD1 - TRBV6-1 CASSLRTQGNNQPQHF TGTGCCAGCAGTCTCAGGACACAGGGGAACAATCAGCCCCAGCATTTT
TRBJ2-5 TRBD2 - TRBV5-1 CASSLGVAGVQETQYF TGCGCCAGCAGCTTGGGAGTAGCGGGGGTCCAAGAGACCCAGTACTTC
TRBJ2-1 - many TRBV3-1 CASSHRNGKQFF TGTGCCAGCAGCCATCGGAACGGGAAACAGTTCTTC
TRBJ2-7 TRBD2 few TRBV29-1 CSVEGGLAGYEQYF TGCAGCGTTGAAGGTGGGCTAGCGGGATACGAGCAGTACTTC
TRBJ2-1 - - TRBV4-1 CASSHEGGTYNEQFF TGCGCCAGCAGCCACGAAGGGGGTACCTACAATGAGCAGTTCTTC
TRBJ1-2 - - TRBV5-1 CASSLELQGYGYTF TGCGCCAGCAGCTTGGAACTTCAAGGATATGGCTACACCTTC
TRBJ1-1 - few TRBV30 CAWSVGTEAFF TGTGCCTGGAGTGTTGGAACTGAAGCTTTCTTT
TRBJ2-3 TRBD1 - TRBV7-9 CASSPQQGAPTDTQYF TGTGCCAGCAGCCCTCAACAGGGGGCACCCACAGATACGCAGTATTTT
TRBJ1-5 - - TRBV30 CAWRAGTINQPQHF TGTGCCTGGAGGGCCGGGACAATTAATCAGCCCCAGCATTTT
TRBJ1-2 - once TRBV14 CASSQDPTPNYGYTF TGTGCCAGCAGCCAAGACCCGACCCCCAACTATGGCTACACCTTC
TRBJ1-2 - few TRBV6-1 CASSEGRTYGYTF TGTGCCAGCAGTGAAGGGCGGACCTATGGCTACACCTTC
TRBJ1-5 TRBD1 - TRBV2 CASRAGTGAQPQHF TGTGCCAGCAGGGCCGGGACAGGGGCTCAGCCCCAGCATTTT
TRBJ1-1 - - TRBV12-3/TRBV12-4 CASSFPRGRSTEAFF TGTGCCAGCAGTTTTCCGAGGGGCCGGAGCACTGAAGCTTTCTTT
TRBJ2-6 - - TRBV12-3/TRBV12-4 CASSLGGWGANVLTF TGTGCCAGCAGTTTAGGTGGTTGGGGGGCCAACGTCCTGACTTTC
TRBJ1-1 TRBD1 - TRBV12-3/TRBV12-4 CASNPGTGGWNTEAFF TGTGCCAGCAACCCCGGGACAGGGGGTTGGAACACTGAAGCTTTCTTT
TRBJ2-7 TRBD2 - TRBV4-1 CASSQAWTSGSYEQYF TGCGCCAGCAGCCAAGCCTGGACTAGCGGCTCCTACGAGCAGTACTTC
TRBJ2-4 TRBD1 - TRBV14 CASSHHPGQGVGEQYF TGTGCCAGCAGCCACCACCCGGGACAGGGAGTGGGGGAGCAGTACTTC
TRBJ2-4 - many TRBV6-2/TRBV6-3 CAPKRGYIQYF TGTGCCCCCAAGAGGGGGTACATTCAGTACTTC
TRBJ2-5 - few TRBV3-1 CASSQVLGRQETQYF TGTGCCAGCAGCCAAGTACTGGGCCGCCAAGAGACCCAGTACTTC
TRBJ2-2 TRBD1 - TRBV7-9 CASSSWGQVGELFF TGTGCCAGCAGCTCATGGGGACAGGTCGGGGAGCTGTTTTTT
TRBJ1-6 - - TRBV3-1 CASSPQLDSPLHF TGTGCCAGCAGCCCACAGCTCGACTCACCCCTCCACTTT
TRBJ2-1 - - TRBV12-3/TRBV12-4 CASDSVRRAASSYNEQFF TGTGCCAGCGATTCAGTAAGGCGGGCCGCCTCCTCCTACAATGAGCAGTTCTTC
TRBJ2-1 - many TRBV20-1 CSARGTASYNEQFF TGCAGTGCTAGAGGGACAGCCTCCTACAATGAGCAGTTCTTC
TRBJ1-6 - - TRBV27 CASSSRSFLPRTGSPLHF TGTGCCAGCAGTTCGAGGAGCTTTCTCCCCCGTACTGGATCACCCCTCCACTTT
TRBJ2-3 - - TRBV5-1 CASSLGGTYTDTQYF TGCGCCAGCAGCCTTGGGGGGACTTACACAGATACGCAGTATTTT
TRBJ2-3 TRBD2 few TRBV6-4 CASRGERGGSDTQYF TGTGCCAGCAGAGGCGAGCGGGGGGGCTCAGATACGCAGTATTTT
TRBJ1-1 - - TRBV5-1 CASSFDSRNTEAFF TGCGCCAGCAGCTTTGACAGCCGGAACACTGAAGCTTTCTTT
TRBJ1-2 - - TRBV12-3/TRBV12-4 CASSLLRMSDGYTF TGTGCCAGCAGCCTTCTACGCATGTCCGATGGCTACACCTTC
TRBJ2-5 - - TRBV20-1 CSARDLPGPQYF TGCAGTGCTAGAGATCTACCTGGGCCCCAGTACTTC
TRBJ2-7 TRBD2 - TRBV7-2 CASSFVTSNEQYF TGTGCCAGCAGCTTTGTGACTAGCAACGAGCAGTACTTC
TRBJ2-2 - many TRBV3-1 CASSQGSTGELFF TGTGCCAGCAGCCAAGGTTCCACCGGGGAGCTGTTTTTT
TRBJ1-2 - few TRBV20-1 CSARAQGRSYTF TGCAGTGCTAGGGCACAGGGAAGGAGCTACACCTTC
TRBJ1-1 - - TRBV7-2 CASSLYQSTEAFF TGTGCCAGCAGCCTCTATCAGAGCACTGAAGCTTTCTTT
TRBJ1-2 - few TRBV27 CASSFKGPDYGYTF TGTGCCAGCAGTTTTAAGGGGCCTGACTATGGCTACACCTTC
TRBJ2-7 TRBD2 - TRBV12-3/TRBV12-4 CASSTGTRIGSYEQYF TGTGCCAGCAGCACCGGGACTAGAATAGGTTCCTACGAGCAGTACTTC
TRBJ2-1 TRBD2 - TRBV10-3 CAIPSGGPRNEQFF TGTGCCATCCCTTCGGGGGGGCCTCGCAATGAGCAGTTCTTC
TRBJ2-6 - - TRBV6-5 CASSYESGTGANVLTF TGTGCCAGCAGTTACGAGTCAGGGACTGGGGCCAACGTCCTGACTTTC